This TCR beta chain was recovered during a study of OX40 agonist ivuxolimab in advanced cancers. Measured with immunoSEQ multiplex PCR; TCRdb has only the in-frame clones, and not every one. This sample yields over 65,000 clones, of which 84% are seen a single time; roughly 0.79% belongs to the top ten. Trimming at V came to 4 bases and at J to 0 bases, leaving 5 bases not matched to a gene. The CDR3 spans 16 residues. Germline V gene lookup returns CDR1 SGHDT and CDR2 YYEEEE. V gene TRBV5-6 combines with J gene TRBJ1-5, with 9 bases identical to TRBD1. This TCR came from an adult with an advanced solid tumor such as melanoma, head and neck, liver or kidney cancer. The sample in question was CD4+ or CD8+ T cells sorted from blood, obtained in a trial of the OX40 agonist ivuxolimab. DNA for the CDR3: TGTGCCAGCAGCAAAGGGACAGGGCTTAGCAATCAGCCCCAGCATTTT. Encoded protein: CASSKGTGLSNQPQHF. Drawing the rest from reference TRBV5-6 and TRBJ1-5, the complete variable domain is DAGVTQSPTHLIKTRGQQVTLRCSPKSGHDTVSWYQQALGQGPQFIFQYYEEEERQRGNFPDRFSGHQFPNYSSELNVNALLLGDSALYLCASSKGTGLSNQPQHFGDGTRLSIL.